These 13 T cell receptor beta chains were all obtained from the same sample, sequenced in a study of T cell responses to AZD1222 COVID-19 vaccine. Profiling relied on immunoSEQ multiplex PCR, and the TCRdb table lists in-frame clones only, not all of them. Of 70,000 or so clones listed, 79% are singletons. The sequences come from peripheral blood, collected on day 0 of MenACWY control vaccination. The receptors were gathered from an adult in good health.

The rearrangement links TRBV10-3 to TRBJ1-3; no clear D gene. The CDR3 has 15 amino acids. Germline values: CDR1 ENHRY, CDR2 SYGVKD. With 0 bases removed from V and 4 bases from J, the gap between germline ends came to 10 bases. The CDR3 region is CAISESLGAGNTIYF. The CDR3 region has the DNA TGTGCCATCAGTGAGTCCCTTGGAGCGGGAAACACCATATATTTT.

DNA for the CDR3: TGTGCCAGCAGCTCCGGAGGCGCAGGGACCAATTCACCCCTCCACTTT. This translates into CASSSGGAGTNSPLHF. The J gene is TRBJ1-6, the V gene TRBV5-5, with D perhaps TRBD1 (5 bases). V was trimmed by 3 bases and J by 7 bases, leaving 17 bases between them. Germline V gives CDR1 SGHKS, CDR2 YYEKEE (reference sequence). This CDR3 contains 16 residues.

CDR3 bases: TGTGCCAGCAGTGACTCAGGAGACAGGGGTAACTATGGCTACACCTTC. This sequence encodes CASSDSGDRGNYGYTF. This chain connects TRBV6-4 to TRBJ1-2; 8 bases agree with TRBD1. This CDR3 region has 16 residues. V was pared by 0 bases and J by 1 base, with 4 bases of the junction left unmatched. In germline, CDR1 is MRHNA, CDR2 SNTAGT.

This sequence joins TRBV12-3 or TRBV12-4 and TRBJ1-3; 8 bases are a match to TRBD1. Trimming cost V 11 bases and J 2 bases; bases outside gene matches: 5. The CDR3 consists of 13 residues. In DNA, the CDR3 is TGTGCCTCGCAGGGGGCCGCTGGAAACACCATATATTTT. This codes for CASQGAAGNTIYF.

This clone was observed a handful of times. The chain links TRBV6-5 to TRBJ1-4; D not certain. Germline values: CDR1 MNHEY, CDR2 SVGAGI. This CDR3 has 14 amino acids. Trimming took 6 bases from V and 6 from J, leaving 14 bases between them. The CDR3 DNA reads TGTGCCAGCAGACCTACACCGAACCATGAAAAACTGTTTTTT. This encodes CASRPTPNHEKLFF.

This clone was recorded a few times. The J gene is TRBJ1-2, the V gene TRBV6-1, with no clear D. This CDR3 has 13 residues. Germline V gene sequence: CDR1 MNHNS, CDR2 SASEGT. V gave up 2 bases and J gave up 8 bases, with 12 bases separating them. In DNA form, the CDR3 reads TGTGCCAGCAGTGAATTAAGGTCAAGGGGCTACACCTTC. Residues: CASSELRSRGYTF.

CDR3 sequence (DNA): TGTGCCAGCAGCTTGGGACTAGCGGGGGGCTCCGGGGAGCTGTTTTTT. Translated: CASSLGLAGGSGELFF. This chain joins TRBV5-4 and TRBJ2-2; 13 nucleotides align to TRBD2. CDR1 SGHNT and CDR2 YYREEE come from the germline V gene (reference sequence). After removal of 0 bases from V and 6 bases from J, the junction contained 2 bases not matched to a gene. The CDR3 has 16 residues.

The chain employs TRBV5-1 and TRBJ1-2; D not resolved. V lost 0 bases to trimming and J lost 1 base, with 7 bases between them. The CDR3 runs 14 residues. CDR1 and CDR2 from the germline V gene are SGHRS and YFSETQ. The DNA of the CDR3 is TGCGCCAGCAGCTTGGGGGGAAATAACTATGGCTACACCTTC. Its translation is CASSLGGNNYGYTF.

This clone was detected only a few times. The chain carries TRBV24-1 and TRBJ1-5, with D unresolved. V shed 1 base and J shed 0 bases, with 24 bases lying between them. Germline V gives CDR1 KGHDR, CDR2 SFDVKD. The CDR3 extends over 21 amino acids. The CDR3 loop is CATSDFRCPPPGRNSNQPQHF. The CDR3 coding sequence is TGTGCCACCAGTGATTTCCGTTGTCCTCCCCCCGGACGGAATAGCAATCAGCCCCAGCATTTT.

The chain joins TRBV19 to TRBJ1-6; D is perhaps TRBD1 (5 bases). The germline V gene encodes CDR1 LNHDA and CDR2 SQIVND (reference sequence). Trimming took off 3 bases at V and 0 bases at J, with 12 bases between the two ends. The length of the CDR3 is 17 residues. Written as DNA, the CDR3 is TGTGCCAGTAGTATGGGGGGACCGAGCTCCTATAATTCACCCCTCCACTTT. It yields the protein CASSMGGPSSYNSPLHF.

V is TRBV16 and J is TRBJ1-2, with TRBD1 as a possible D gene (5 bases). Germline V gene sequence: CDR1 KGHSY, CDR2 FQNENV. Trimming took 5 bases from V and 8 from J, leaving 15 bases between them. The CDR3 has 13 residues. CDR3 DNA sequence: TGTGCCAGCAGCGGGACGACCGGTTCCGGCTACACCTTC. Its protein product is CASSGTTGSGYTF. Combining the CDR3 with reference TRBV16 and TRBJ1-2 gives the whole variable domain GEEVAQTPKHLVRGEGQKAKLYCAPIKGHSYVFWYQQVLKNEFKFLISFQNENVFDETGMPKERFSAKCLPNSPCSLEIQATKLEDSAVYFCASSGTTGSGYTFGSGTRLTVV.

This chain links TRBV7-6 with TRBJ1-1; 7 nucleotides line up with TRBD1. After removal of 5 bases from V and 1 base from J, the junction contained 10 bases not matched to a gene. The CDR3 is made up of 16 amino acids. Germline lookup yields CDR1 SGHVS and CDR2 FNYEAQ. CDR3 DNA: TGTGCCAGCAGCCAGGGGGTCAGGGGCGGGAACACTGAAGCTTTCTTT. Translation gives CASSQGVRGGNTEAFF.

In this sample, this clone turned up a few times. The gene calls are TRBV19 and TRBJ2-3; D remains unclear. CDR3 size: 14 residues. V dropped 5 bases and J dropped 6 bases, with 15 bases sitting between them. CDR1 is LNHDA, CDR2 SQIVND, per germline (reference sequence). Here the CDR3 reads CASSVLTDWDTQYF. CDR3 nucleotide sequence: TGTGCCAGTAGTGTGTTGACTGACTGGGATACGCAGTATTTT.